Listed below are T cell receptor beta chains from one sample, sequenced in a study of cytomegalovirus exposure and HLA in healthy donors. Sequencing was performed with immunoSEQ multiplex PCR; in TCRdb, only in-frame clones are kept and a portion is missing. The sample contains some 170,000 clones, 70% to 80% of which appear only once. Sequenced sample: PBMCs. The source is a middle-aged woman in good health and CMV-seronegative. CDR3s include the opening cysteine and the closing phenylalanine or tryptophan. The D gene is left open where the match is weak. Part of the rows lack a size; the others show once, few, many or a class for expanded clones.

TRBV28	-	TRBJ1-4	few	TGTGCCAGCTCACGGTATGAAAAACTGTTTTTT	CASSRYEKLFF
TRBV28	-	TRBJ1-2	-	TGTGCCAGCAGACTAGACACCTATGGCTACACCTTC	CASRLDTYGYTF
TRBV29-1	TRBD1	TRBJ1-3	-	TGCAGCGTGGGACAGGGCCACTCTGGAAACACCATATATTTT	CSVGQGHSGNTIYF
TRBV19	TRBD2	TRBJ2-3	-	TGTGCCAGCACCCTAGCGGGAGGGTTTGGTTCAGATACGCAGTATTTT	CASTLAGGFGSDTQYF
TRBV7-2	TRBD1	TRBJ2-4	-	TGTGCCAGCAGCTTGACAGGGGGCGTCGGGAACATTCAGTACTTC	CASSLTGGVGNIQYF
TRBV5-1	-	TRBJ2-7	-	TGCGCCAGCAGCGCCGGTCTGATGAAGAGCTCCTACGAGCAGTACTTC	CASSAGLMKSSYEQYF
TRBV6-5	-	TRBJ2-3	-	TGTGCCAGCAGTTACTCCGGAGATACGCAGTATTTT	CASSYSGDTQYF
TRBV5-1	TRBD1	TRBJ2-1	-	TGCGCCAGCAGCTTTTCAGGACAGGGTTTCTACAATGAGCAGTTCTTC	CASSFSGQGFYNEQFF
TRBV11-1	TRBD1	TRBJ1-1	-	TGTGCCAGCAGCTTACAGGGGGCGGAAACTGAAGCTTTCTTT	CASSLQGAETEAFF
TRBV19	TRBD1	TRBJ1-2	-	TGTGCCAGTAGTCGGACAGGGGTAGGCTACACCTTC	CASSRTGVGYTF